This TCR beta chain was recorded in a study of blood T cell repertoires in COVID-19. Using immunoSEQ multiplex PCR, the repertoire was profiled, and TCRdb retains in-frame clones only, with some absent. The table includes about 220,000 clones, about nine tenths detected once. This CDR3 is built from 15 residues. With 10 bases clipped from V and 1 base from J, the junction kept 11 bases outside the gene matches. Germline lookup yields CDR1 MNHNY and CDR2 SVGAGI (reference sequence). The table lists this clone with a few counts. What was sequenced was peripheral blood. This chain joins TRBV6-6 and TRBJ2-5, with 8 bases matching TRBD1. The receptor was isolated from a man aged 25 to 45 who had recovered from COVID-19. The DNA of the CDR3 is TGTGCCACATCCTCTCGCGACAGGGGCCAAGAGACCCAGTACTTC. Translated, it gives CATSSRDRGQETQYF.